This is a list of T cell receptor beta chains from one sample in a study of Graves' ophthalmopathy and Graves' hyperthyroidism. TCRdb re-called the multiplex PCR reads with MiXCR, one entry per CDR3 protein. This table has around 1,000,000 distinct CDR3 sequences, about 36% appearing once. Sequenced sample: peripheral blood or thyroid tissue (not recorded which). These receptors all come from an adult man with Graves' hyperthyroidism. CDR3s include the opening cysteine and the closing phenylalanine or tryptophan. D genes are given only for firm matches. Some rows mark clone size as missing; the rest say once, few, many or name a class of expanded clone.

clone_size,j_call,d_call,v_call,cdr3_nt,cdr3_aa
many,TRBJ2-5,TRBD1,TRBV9,TGTGCCAGCAGCGTAGCAACAGGGGAGTCAGAGACCCAGTACTTC,CASSVATGESETQYF
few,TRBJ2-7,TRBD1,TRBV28,TGTGCCAGCAGCGGGTGGGACAGGGGGATCTACGAGCAGTACTTC,CASSGWDRGIYEQYF
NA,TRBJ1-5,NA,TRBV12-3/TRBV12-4,TGTGCCAGCAGTTCCAGGGTGGGGAATCAGCCCCAGCATTTT,CASSSRVGNQPQHF
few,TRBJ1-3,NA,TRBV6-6,TGTGCCAGCAGTTACCTGCTGGCCTCTGGAAACACCATATATTTT,CASSYLLASGNTIYF
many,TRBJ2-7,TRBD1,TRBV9,TGTGCCAGCAGCGTAACCGGGACAGCCGTTACGAAGCAGTACTTC,CASSVTGTAVTKQYF
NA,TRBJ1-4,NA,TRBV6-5,TGTGCCAGCAGTTACGGCTACAGGGAAAAACTGTTTTTT,CASSYGYREKLFF
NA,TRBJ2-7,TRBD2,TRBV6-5,TGTGCCAGCAGGTTACGGGGGAGGGCCACCGAGCAGTACTTC,CASRLRGRATEQYF
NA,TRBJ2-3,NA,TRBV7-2,TGTGCCAGCAGCTCCACGGGGGCAATCACAGATACGCAGTATTTT,CASSSTGAITDTQYF
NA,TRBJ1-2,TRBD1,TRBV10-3,TGTGCCATCAGTGGGACAGGGGGGAATGATGGCTACACCTTC,CAISGTGGNDGYTF
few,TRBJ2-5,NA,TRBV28,TGTGCCAGCAGTCGGAGGCGGATGAGGGAAGAGACCCAGTACTTC,CASSRRRMREETQYF
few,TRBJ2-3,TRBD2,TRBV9,TGTGCCAGCAGCGTAGACGGGACTAGCGGGGGGGTGAACATAGATACGCAGTATTTT,CASSVDGTSGGVNIDTQYF
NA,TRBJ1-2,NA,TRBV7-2,TGTGCCAGCAGCTTAGTTTTCAAGGAAGACTATGGCCACACCTTC,CASSLVFKEDYGHTF
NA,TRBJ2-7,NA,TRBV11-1,TGTGCCTGGAGACCCGGGGGAGGCTACGAGCAGTACTTC,CAWRPGGGYEQYF
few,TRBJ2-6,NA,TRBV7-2,TGTGCCAGCAGCTTCGCCCGGACTTTC,CASSFARTF
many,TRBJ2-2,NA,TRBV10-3,TGTGCCATCAGTGAGATACAAACCGGGGAGCTGTTTTTT,CAISEIQTGELFF
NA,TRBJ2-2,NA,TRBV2,TGTGCCAGCACCCTAGGGCAGAGTAACACCGGGGAGCTGTTTTTT,CASTLGQSNTGELFF
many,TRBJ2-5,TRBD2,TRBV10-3,TGTGCCACCAAAGCGGGACTAGCGGGAGCGGCGGAGACCCAGTACTTC,CATKAGLAGAAETQYF
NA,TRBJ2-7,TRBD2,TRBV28,TGTGCCAGCAGTTTCAGCGGGAGATCGAAAGAGCAGTACTTC,CASSFSGRSKEQYF